This T cell receptor (beta chain) was retrieved from a study of cytomegalovirus exposure and HLA in healthy donors. For the study at large: Approximately 170 million T cells yielded over 90 million unique TCR beta sequences in earlier analysis.

V lost 6 bases and J lost 7; bases outside the gene matches: 17. The CDR3 totals 17 residues. Germline CDR1 reads PRHDT; CDR2 reads FYEKMQ (reference sequence). Turning to this clone: Its cognate antigen is unknown.

Findings and caveats of the study: Likely technical artifact: a cluster of highly shared sequence variants.

This PCR relied on a set of 60 Vbeta primers and 13 Jbeta primers. Sequenced by immunoSEQ multiplex PCR; TCRdb stores in-frame clones only, minus some. The data contain 160,000 or so clones, roughly 76% of them singletons. The chain couples TRBV13 to TRBJ2-4, with TRBD1 matching over 8 bases. The specimen was PBMCs. The sequence derives from a woman under 30 in good health and CMV-seropositive. CDR3 region: CASRSSRQGAMFNIQYF. For the CDR3, the DNA is TGTGCCAGCAGGTCGAGCCGTCAGGGGGCGATGTTTAACATTCAGTACTTC.